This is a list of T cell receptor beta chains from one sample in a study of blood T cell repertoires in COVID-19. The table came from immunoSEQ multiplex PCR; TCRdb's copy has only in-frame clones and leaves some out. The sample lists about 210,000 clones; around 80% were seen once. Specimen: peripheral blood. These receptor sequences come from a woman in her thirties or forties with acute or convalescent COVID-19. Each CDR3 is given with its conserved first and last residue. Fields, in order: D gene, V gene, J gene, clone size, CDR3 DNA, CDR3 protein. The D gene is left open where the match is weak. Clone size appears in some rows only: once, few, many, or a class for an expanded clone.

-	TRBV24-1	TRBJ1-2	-	TGTGCCACCAGTGTTCGGCAGGGGAACTATGGCTACACCTTC	CATSVRQGNYGYTF
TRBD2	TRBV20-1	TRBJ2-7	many	TGCAGTGCTACTGACAGGCGGACTAGCGGGGGTTACGAGCAGTACTTC	CSATDRRTSGGYEQYF
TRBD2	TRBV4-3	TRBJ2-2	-	TGCGCCAGCAGCTTCGGGACTAGCGGGACCACCGGGGAGCTGTTTTTT	CASSFGTSGTTGELFF
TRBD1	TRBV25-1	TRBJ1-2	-	TGTGCCAGCAGACGAAAGACAGGGGGCGAAGGCTACACCTTC	CASRRKTGGEGYTF
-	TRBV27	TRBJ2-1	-	TGTGCCAGCAGTTTCAGGGCCTACAATGAGCAGTTCTTC	CASSFRAYNEQFF
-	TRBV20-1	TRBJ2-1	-	TGCAGTGCTAGTATCTGGCGGGGCTACAATGAGCAGTTCTTC	CSASIWRGYNEQFF
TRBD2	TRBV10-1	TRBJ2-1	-	TGCGCCAGCAGCCGACTAGCGGGGGGGATCCCTCTCCACAATGAGCAGTTCTTC	CASSRLAGGIPLHNEQFF
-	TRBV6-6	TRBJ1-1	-	TGTGCCAGCAGTACTCGGACAGTCATGAACACTGAAGCTTTCTTT	CASSTRTVMNTEAFF
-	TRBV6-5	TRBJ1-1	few	TGTGCCAGCAGGACGGACAACCAGAACACTGAAGCTTTCTTT	CASRTDNQNTEAFF
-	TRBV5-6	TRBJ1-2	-	TGTGCCAGCAGCTTGGCCTGGCAGAGGTTAGCTAACTATGGCTACACCTTC	CASSLAWQRLANYGYTF
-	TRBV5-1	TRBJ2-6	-	TGCGCCAGCAGCGGATCCAGGGCTGGGGCCAACGTCCTGACTTTC	CASSGSRAGANVLTF
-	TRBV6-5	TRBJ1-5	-	TGTGCCAGCAGTTACTCCACACAGGGTCAGCCCCAGCATTTT	CASSYSTQGQPQHF
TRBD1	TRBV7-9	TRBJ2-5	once	TGTGCCAGCAGCTTACGGGACCAGGGGGCTCAGTACTTC	CASSLRDQGAQYF
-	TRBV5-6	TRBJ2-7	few	TGTGCCAGCAGCTTGGGAAGCTCTCACTACGAGCAGTACTTC	CASSLGSSHYEQYF
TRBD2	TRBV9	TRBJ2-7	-	TGTGCCAGCAGCGTATTCACTAGCGGGATTGGACAGCAGTACTTC	CASSVFTSGIGQQYF
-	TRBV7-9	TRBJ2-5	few	TGTGCCAGCAGCTACCATACACAAGAGACCCAGTACTTC	CASSYHTQETQYF
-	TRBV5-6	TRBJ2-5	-	TGTGCCAGCAGCTTGGATCCCAGCGCCCTGGGAGAGACCCAGTACTTC	CASSLDPSALGETQYF
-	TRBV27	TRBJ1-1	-	TGTGCCAGCAAAGTCAGGGGCCCGAACACTGAAGCTTTCTTT	CASKVRGPNTEAFF
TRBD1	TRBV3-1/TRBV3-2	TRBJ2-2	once	TGTGCCAGCAGCCAGACAGGGTTAACGGGCGGGGAGCTGTTTTTT	CASSQTGLTGGELFF
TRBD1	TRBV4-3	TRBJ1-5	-	TGCGCCAGCAGCCACGGGACAGGATCTAGCAATCAGCCCCAGCATTTT	CASSHGTGSSNQPQHF
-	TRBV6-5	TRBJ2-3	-	TGTGCCAGCCGATCCTGGCGGGACCCAGATACGCAGTATTTT	CASRSWRDPDTQYF
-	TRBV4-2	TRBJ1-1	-	TGTGCCAGCAGCCAAGATGAGCAGGGACGGGGGACTGAAGCTTTCTTT	CASSQDEQGRGTEAFF
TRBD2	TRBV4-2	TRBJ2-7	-	TGTGCCAGCAGCCAAGGGTCCTTACTAGCGGGAGGGAACCACGAGCAGTACTTC	CASSQGSLLAGGNHEQYF
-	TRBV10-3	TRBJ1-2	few	TGTGCCATCAGTGACTATATCGGTGGGAGGGCAAGCTATGGCTACACCTTC	CAISDYIGGRASYGYTF
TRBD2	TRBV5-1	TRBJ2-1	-	TGCGCCAGCAGCCTCGGGACTAGCGGGCGCAATGAGCAGTTCTTC	CASSLGTSGRNEQFF
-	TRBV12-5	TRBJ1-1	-	TGTGCTAGTGGTCCCCGGGAGGCCGAGAACACTGAAGCTTTCTTT	CASGPREAENTEAFF
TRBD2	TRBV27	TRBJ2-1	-	TGTGCCAGCAGTTCCGGGACTAGCTACAATGAGCAGTTCTTC	CASSSGTSYNEQFF
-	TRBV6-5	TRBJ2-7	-	TGTGCCAGCAGTTATGGGCCCTACGAGCAGTACTTC	CASSYGPYEQYF
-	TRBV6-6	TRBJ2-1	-	TGTGCCAGCAGTCAACAGGGACGAAGCTCCTACAATGAGCAGTTCTTC	CASSQQGRSSYNEQFF
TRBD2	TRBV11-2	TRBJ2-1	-	TGTGCCAGCAGGGCCACTAGCGGGGTTCGGATTGAGCAGTTCTTC	CASRATSGVRIEQFF
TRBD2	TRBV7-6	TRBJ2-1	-	TGTGCCAGCAGCTTAGCGGAAGGACTAGCGGGAGTCCCCTATGAGCAGTTCTTC	CASSLAEGLAGVPYEQFF
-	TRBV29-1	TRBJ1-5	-	TGCAGCGTTTCGAAGGGAGGTCGCAATCAGCCCCAGCATTTT	CSVSKGGRNQPQHF
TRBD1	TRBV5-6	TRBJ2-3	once	TGTGCCAGCAGCGGGGACAGTTCCACAGATACGCAGTATTTT	CASSGDSSTDTQYF
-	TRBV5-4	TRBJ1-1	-	TGTGCCAGCAGCTTGGAGGGGAGGGTGAACACTGAAGCTTTCTTT	CASSLEGRVNTEAFF
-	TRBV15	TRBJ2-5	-	TGTGCCACCAGCAGGCCTGAAACTCAAGAGACCCAGTACTTC	CATSRPETQETQYF
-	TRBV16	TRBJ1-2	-	TGTGCCAGCAGCCAATCCCTCCGCCGGTGGGGCTACACCTTC	CASSQSLRRWGYTF
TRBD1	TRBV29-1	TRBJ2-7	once	TGCAGCGGAGGACAGGGGGAATACGAGCAGTACTTC	CSGGQGEYEQYF
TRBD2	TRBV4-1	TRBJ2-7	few	TGCGCCAGCAGCCAAGCGAGTAGCGGGCCTTACGAGCAGTACTTC	CASSQASSGPYEQYF
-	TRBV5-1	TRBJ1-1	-	TGCGCCAGCAGCTTTGCGGGGATGAACACTGAAGCTTTCTTT	CASSFAGMNTEAFF
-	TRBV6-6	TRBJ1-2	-	TGTGCCAGCAGTTACTCGTCAGGCGCTGGCTACACCTTC	CASSYSSGAGYTF
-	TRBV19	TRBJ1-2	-	TGTGCCCCCAATCTGGGCCAACAGGCAGACTATGGCTACACCTTC	CAPNLGQQADYGYTF
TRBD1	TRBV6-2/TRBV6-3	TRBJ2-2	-	TGTGCCAGCAGTTCTCGGGACAGTTCCACCGGGGAGCTGTTTTTT	CASSSRDSSTGELFF
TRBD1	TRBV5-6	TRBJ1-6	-	TGTGCCAGCAGCCCAGGGGGTTTCACTAATTCACCCCTCCACTTT	CASSPGGFTNSPLHF
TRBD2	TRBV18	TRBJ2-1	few	TGTGCCAGCTCACCATTAAGGGACTACCCCGAGCAGTTCTTC	CASSPLRDYPEQFF
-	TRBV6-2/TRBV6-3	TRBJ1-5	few	TGTGCCAGCAGCCCTGCTCCTCCTAATAGCAATCAGCCCCAGCATTTT	CASSPAPPNSNQPQHF
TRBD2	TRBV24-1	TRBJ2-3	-	TGTGCCACCGGCCCGGGGCTAGCGGGGGGGCCGGGCACAGATACGCAGTATTTT	CATGPGLAGGPGTDTQYF
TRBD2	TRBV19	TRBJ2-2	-	TGTGCCAGCGGGACTAGCGCTAACACCGGGGAGCTGTTTTTT	CASGTSANTGELFF
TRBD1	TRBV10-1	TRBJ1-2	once	TGCGCCAGCAGCCGCGGACAGGGCTATGGCTACACCTTC	CASSRGQGYGYTF
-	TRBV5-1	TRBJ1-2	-	TGCGCCAGCAGCTTGGGAGGAAGTAGCTATGGCTACACCTTC	CASSLGGSSYGYTF
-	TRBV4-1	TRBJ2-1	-	TGCGCCAGCAGCCAAGGGTACGGGGACTACAATGAGCAGTTCTTC	CASSQGYGDYNEQFF
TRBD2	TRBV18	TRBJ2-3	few	TGTGCCAGCTCACCACCGTACCGGGGGGGGAGCACAGATACGCAGTATTTT	CASSPPYRGGSTDTQYF
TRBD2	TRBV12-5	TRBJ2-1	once	TGTGCTAGTGGTTTCTCCACTCTTCTGACTAGCGGGGGGGGAAATGAGCAGTTCTTC	CASGFSTLLTSGGGNEQFF
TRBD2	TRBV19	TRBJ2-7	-	TGTGCCAGTAGTATACCTAGACTAGCGGGAACCCATAACGAGCAGTACTTC	CASSIPRLAGTHNEQYF
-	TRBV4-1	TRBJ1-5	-	TGCGCCAGCAGCCAAGATAGGTGCCAGGCTGGGGCCGATCGGCAGCCCCAGCATTTT	CASSQDRCQAGADRQPQHF
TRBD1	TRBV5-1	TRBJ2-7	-	TGCGCCAGCAGCCCAAGACAGGGGCTATCGTACGAGCAGTACTTC	CASSPRQGLSYEQYF
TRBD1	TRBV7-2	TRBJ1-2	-	TGTGCCAGCAGCTCCGGGACAGGGGTGAGGATCTATGGCTACACCTTC	CASSSGTGVRIYGYTF
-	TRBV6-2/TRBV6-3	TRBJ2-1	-	TGTGCCAGCTGCCCCCCTGGGAGCGCTGGTGAGCAGTTCTTC	CASCPPGSAGEQFF
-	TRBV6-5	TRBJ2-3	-	TGTGCCAGCAGTTACTCTGGCAGGGGAGGCACAGATACGCAGTATTTT	CASSYSGRGGTDTQYF
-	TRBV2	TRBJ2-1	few	TGTGCCAGCAGTGAATACAGGCTCAATGAGCAGTTCTTC	CASSEYRLNEQFF